The present T cell receptor (beta chain) was sequenced within a study of Graves' ophthalmopathy and Graves' hyperthyroidism. Study as a whole: Untreated patients at initial diagnosis provided peripheral blood.

This clonotype has a handful of counts. As the template, RNA transcripts were used to amplify TCR beta CDR3 regions. A first-round RT-PCR used HTBI primers, followed by a second-round multiplex PCR. TCRdb itself ran the multiplex PCR reads through MiXCR, one entry per CDR3 protein. In the table there are approximately 330,000 distinct CDR3 sequences, around a sixth of which are singletons. Ophthalmopathic donors had moderate-to-severe activity, CAS ≥3 and NOSPECS ≥4, with disease that had lasted under 3 months. The germline CDR1 and CDR2 sequences are MNHNS and SASEGT. CDR3 length: 15 residues. The V end was cut by 0 bases, the J end by 3 bases, with 12 bases between.

Material for sequencing was peripheral blood. The receptor was isolated from an adult man with Graves' ophthalmopathy. The chain carries TRBV6-1 and TRBJ2-7; TRBD2 might be the D (6 bases). The CDR3 is CASSEAPVGGYEQYF. The DNA of the CDR3 is TGTGCCAGCAGTGAAGCTCCGGTGGGGGGCTACGAGCAGTACTTC.